This T cell receptor beta chain was found in a study of pediatric ulcerative colitis. One to two pinch biopsies were taken from the rectum during colonoscopy. Produced via immunoSEQ multiplex PCR; TCRdb's table is partial and in-frame only. The sample holds approximately 40,000 clones, 60% to 75% seen once. Study results and caveats: Acute severe colitis showed lower rectal diversity from clonal expansions. Two rectal clonotypes were found only in ulcerative colitis patients, all of them. Repertoires came from total lymphocyte DNA, not specific subsets.

The CDR3 sequence is 14 residues long. The germline V gene has CDR1 SGHDT and CDR2 YYEEEE. Trimming at V came to 3 bases and at J to 17 bases, leaving 10 bases not matched to a gene. Concerning this clone itself: The antigen remains unidentified.

Sequences were obtained from gut tissue. The receptor was isolated from a boy between 10 and 17 years old with severe ulcerative colitis. V usage is TRBV5-6 and J usage is TRBJ1-6; 11 nucleotides match TRBD1. As DNA, the CDR3 is TGTGCCAGCAGCTGGACCGGGACAGGGGGAAGTATCCACTTT. It is translated as CASSWTGTGGSIHF.